This T cell receptor beta chain was profiled in a study of shared clonotypes between healthy human individuals. Assay used: immunoSEQ multiplex PCR; TCRdb lists only in-frame clones, some missing. The table shows about 2,500,000 clones, with 85% to 95% occurring only once. Material for sequencing was naive CD4+ T cells sorted from blood. Described subset: CD45RA+ positively selected. This receptor was taken from a man between 18 and 29 years old in good health.

CDR3 sequence reads: CASSFTGHNTGELFF. CDR3 coding DNA: TGTGCCAGCAGCTTTACGGGACATAACACCGGGGAGCTGTTTTTT. The rearrangement joins TRBV11-2 to TRBJ2-2; D perhaps matches TRBD1 (6 bases). The CDR3 spans 15 residues. V gave up 3 bases and J gave up 2 bases, with 10 bases separating them. In germline, CDR1 is SGHAT, CDR2 FQNNGV.